The sequence of this TCR beta chain was determined in a study of PD-1 blockade in classical Hodgkin lymphoma. The patients all showed relapse after autologous stem cell transplantation, while their brentuximab vedotin exposure varied. TCRdb's copy holds only in-frame clones and misses some; the assay was immunoSEQ multiplex PCR. Of over 10,000 clones detected, around 80% appear once; the ten largest clones hold 20% to 25%. Trimming removed 3 bases at V and 0 bases at J, with 9 bases between. Germline V gene data show CDR1 as SGHRS and CDR2 as YFSETQ. CDR3 length equals 14 residues. The V gene is TRBV5-1, the J gene TRBJ2-5; D unclear. The input for sequencing was peripheral blood mononuclear cells (PBMCs), taken at baseline. The receptor was isolated from a human donor with classical Hodgkin lymphoma. The CDR3 coding sequence is TGCGCCAGCAGCTCTCGACTTGACCAAGAGACCCAGTACTTC. It translates to CASSSRLDQETQYF.